This T cell receptor (beta chain) was sequenced in a study of shared clonotypes between healthy human individuals. Background on the study: Donors consisted of a couple of women and a few men between 18 and 49.

This CDR3 is 15 amino acids long. Germline CDR1 LNHDA, CDR2 SQIVND (reference sequence). V lost 3 bases, J lost 5 bases, and 5 bases stayed unmatched. Assay: immunoSEQ multiplex PCR; the TCRdb copy retains only in-frame clones and omits some. This table holds 1.5 million to 2.5 million clones, about 95% found once. Terminally differentiated effector memory CD45RA+ cells were excluded by CCR7 positive selection of CD45RO-negative cells. The clonotype comes from a man aged 18 to 30 in good health. V gene TRBV19 combines with J gene TRBJ2-2; 8 bases align to TRBD1. The sequenced sample was naive CD8+ T cells sorted from blood. The CDR3 loop is CASSMSTGGTGELFF. CDR3 nucleotide sequence: TGTGCCAGTAGTATGTCAACAGGGGGAACCGGGGAGCTGTTTTTT.